Each of the 18 T cell receptor beta chains below was sequenced from the same sample in a study of cytomegalovirus exposure and HLA in healthy donors. The PCR employed 60 Vbeta primers together with 13 Jbeta primers. The repertoire was sequenced with immunoSEQ multiplex PCR; TCRdb's copy has only in-frame clones and lacks some. The data contain about 160,000 clones, 73% of them singletons. Sequencing was done on a sample of PBMCs. These receptors originate from a woman younger than 30 in good health and CMV-seronegative.

The CDR3 region has the DNA TGTGCCAGCAGCCGCCGTCGGTCTGAACAAGAGACCCAGTACTTC. Protein sequence: CASSRRRSEQETQYF. This chain links TRBV7-9 with TRBJ2-5; D remains ambiguous. Per germline, CDR1 SEHNR and CDR2 FQNEAQ (reference sequence). V gave up 5 bases and J gave up 2 bases, with 15 bases separating them. The CDR3 consists of 15 residues.

This clone was observed a handful of times. This sequence joins TRBV6-5 and TRBJ1-1; D is unresolved. V was shortened by 0 bases and J by 10 bases, with 12 bases between the two germline ends. CDR3 length equals 13 residues. CDR1 and CDR2 from the germline V gene are MNHEY and SVGAGI. The CDR3 DNA follows: TGTGCCAGCAGTTACTCGAGCGGGGTCTCAGCTTTCTTT. It specifies CASSYSSGVSAFF.

The rearrangement joins TRBV27 to TRBJ2-7; 9 nucleotides match TRBD1. Germline loops: CDR1 MNHEY, CDR2 SMNVEV (reference sequence). The CDR3 has 14 residues. The V segment lost 4 bases and the J segment 3 bases; nucleotides outside the gene matches: 4. The CDR3: CASSSPGQGYEQYF. CDR3 nucleotide sequence: TGTGCCAGCAGTTCCCCGGGACAGGGCTACGAGCAGTACTTC.

The chain employs TRBV7-8 and TRBJ2-5; D may be TRBD1 (6 bases). The length of the CDR3 is 13 residues. Germline V gene data show CDR1 as SGHVS and CDR2 as FQNEAQ. Between the trimmed V and J ends, which lost 6 bases and 4 bases, there was a span of 12 bases. As DNA, the CDR3 is TGTGCCAGCAGGGTACGAGGGGGAGAGACCCAGTACTTC. It yields the protein CASRVRGGETQYF. Using reference TRBV7-8 and TRBJ2-5 for the parts outside the CDR3, the full variable domain is GAGVSQSPRYKVAKRGQDVALRCDPISGHVSLFWYQQALGQGPEFLTYFQNEAQLDKSGLPSDRFFAERPEGSVSTLKIQRTQQEDSAVYLCASRVRGGETQYFGPGTRLLVL.

The sample holds a few counts of this clone. V usage is TRBV7-9 and J usage is TRBJ2-2; weak D call: TRBD2 (5 bases). Germline V gives CDR1 SEHNR, CDR2 FQNEAQ (reference sequence). The CDR3 runs 16 residues. Deletions cut 3 bases from V and 1 base from J, with 12 bases between. CDR3: CASSFRADGNTGELFF. For the CDR3, the DNA is TGTGCCAGCAGCTTTCGAGCGGATGGGAACACCGGGGAGCTGTTTTTT.

The rearrangement joins TRBV4-2 to TRBJ1-4; the match to TRBD1 covers 7 bases. From germline, CDR1 is LGHNA and CDR2 YNFKEQ. Trimming at V came to 0 bases and at J to 8 bases, leaving 9 bases not matched to a gene. The CDR3 contains 16 residues. The CDR3 region has the DNA TGTGCCAGCAGCCAAGACGAACAGGGGTTTGGGGAAAAACTGTTTTTT. As protein: CASSQDEQGFGEKLFF.

This clone was detected once. The rearrangement joins TRBV18 to TRBJ1-1; D is possibly TRBD1 (5 bases). The CDR3 contains 15 residues. The germline V gene has CDR1 KGHSH and CDR2 LQKENI. V dropped 2 bases and J dropped 4 bases, with 14 bases sitting between them. CDR3 in amino acids: CASSPLSGSGTEAFF. The CDR3 nucleotides read TGTGCCAGCTCACCATTATCAGGGTCGGGCACTGAAGCTTTCTTT.

The CDR3 sequence is CASSLSMGREQYF. Here the CDR3 DNA reads TGTGCCAGCAGTTTATCGATGGGACGGGAGCAGTACTTC. The rearrangement links TRBV27 to TRBJ2-5, with a possible D match to TRBD2 (6 bases). V was clipped by 0 bases and J by 11 bases, with 13 bases between them. Germline V gives CDR1 MNHEY, CDR2 SMNVEV (reference sequence). The CDR3 spans 13 residues.

This sequence joins TRBV11-3 and TRBJ1-1; D gene uncertain. CDR1 and CDR2 from the germline V gene are SGHNT and YENEEA. The length of the CDR3 is 14 residues. V lost 1 base, J lost 4 bases, and 10 bases lay in between. Here the CDR3 reads CASSLAGYGTEAFF. DNA for the CDR3: TGTGCCAGCAGCTTAGCCGGGTATGGCACTGAAGCTTTCTTT.

The J gene is TRBJ1-1, the V gene TRBV5-1; D is possibly TRBD1 (6 bases). V was shortened by 4 bases and J by 3 bases, with 16 bases between the two germline ends. CDR3 length equals 15 residues. CDR1 SGHRS and CDR2 YFSETQ come from the germline V gene. The CDR3 loop is CASSMRGRGDTEAFF. For the CDR3, the DNA is TGCGCCAGCAGCATGAGGGGGAGGGGTGACACTGAAGCTTTCTTT.

This clone was detected only a few times. The CDR3 loop reads CAWSVGGFGEAFF. The CDR3 DNA sequence: TGTGCCTGGAGTGTGGGAGGTTTTGGTGAAGCTTTCTTT. The chain combines TRBV30 with TRBJ1-1; D unresolved. Germline V lookup: CDR1 GTSNPN, CDR2 SVGIG (reference sequence). The CDR3 has 13 residues. V was shortened by 0 bases and J by 7 bases, with 12 bases between the two germline ends.

About this clone itself: At one end the junction does not follow the germline gene, possibly because of a read error. The V call is TRBV9, the J call TRBJ2-6; D perhaps matches TRBD1 (5 bases). CDR1 and CDR2 from the germline V gene are SGDLS and YYNGEE. This CDR3 has 14 residues. CDR3 sequence: CASSVISGANGLTF. CDR3 DNA: TGTGCCAGCAGCGTTATTTCTGGGGCCAACGGCCTGACTTTC.

About this clone: The junction departs from the called germline gene at one end, perhaps through a read error. The V call is TRBV6-8, the J call TRBJ2-2; the match to TRBD2 covers 10 bases. Looked up from germline, CDR1 is MNHGY and CDR2 is SAAAGT. This CDR3 comprises 17 residues. CDR3 DNA: TGTGCCAGCGCGCCGAAGGATAGCGGGAGGAACCCCGGGGAGCTGTTTTTT. Its translation is CASAPKDSGRNPGELFF.

The rearrangement uses TRBV6-6 and TRBJ2-7, with TRBD2 matching 8 bases. Germline V gene sequence: CDR1 MNHNY, CDR2 SVGAGI (reference sequence). The CDR3 is made up of 15 amino acids. V was clipped by 6 bases and J by 3 bases; unmatched bases: 10. CDR3 region: CASRPGLESHYEQYV. The CDR3 DNA reads TGTGCCAGCAGACCGGGACTAGAGTCCCACTACGAGCAGTACGTC.

The rearrangement uses TRBV29-1 and TRBJ2-1; 8 bases map to TRBD1. Germline V CDR1 and CDR2: SQVTM, ANQGSEA. V was pared by 6 bases and J by 7 bases, with 11 bases of the junction left unmatched. CDR3 length equals 14 residues. The CDR3 sequence is CSVPRGRRLNEQFF. The CDR3, as DNA: TGCAGCGTCCCCAGGGGGCGCAGGTTGAATGAGCAGTTCTTC.

This clone was recorded only once. The rearrangement links TRBV5-1 to TRBJ1-1, with 10 nucleotides matching TRBD1. V lost 3 bases to trimming and J lost 5 bases; unmatched junction nucleotides: 10. Germline V gene lookup returns CDR1 SGHRS and CDR2 YFSETQ. The CDR3 spans 16 residues. The CDR3 DNA reads TGCGCCAGCAGCTCGGGGACAGGGGCGGAGGGGACTGAAGCTTTCTTT. Encoded protein: CASSSGTGAEGTEAFF.

J is TRBJ1-1 and V is TRBV29-1; the match to TRBD1 covers 12 bases. The CDR3 runs 12 residues. CDR1 and CDR2 (germline): SQVTM, ANQGSEA. As DNA, the CDR3 is TGCAGGGGACAGGGGGCCAACGGACGAGCTTTCTTT. Its protein product is CRGQGANGRAFF.

This chain uses TRBV19 with TRBJ1-6; no firm D call. This CDR3 comprises 13 residues. V was pared by 4 bases and J by 10 bases, with 11 bases between. Germline loops: CDR1 LNHDA, CDR2 SQIVND (reference sequence). This CDR3 reads CASSTTTGSPLHF. CDR3 sequence (DNA): TGTGCCAGTAGTACGACGACTGGGTCACCCCTCCACTTT.